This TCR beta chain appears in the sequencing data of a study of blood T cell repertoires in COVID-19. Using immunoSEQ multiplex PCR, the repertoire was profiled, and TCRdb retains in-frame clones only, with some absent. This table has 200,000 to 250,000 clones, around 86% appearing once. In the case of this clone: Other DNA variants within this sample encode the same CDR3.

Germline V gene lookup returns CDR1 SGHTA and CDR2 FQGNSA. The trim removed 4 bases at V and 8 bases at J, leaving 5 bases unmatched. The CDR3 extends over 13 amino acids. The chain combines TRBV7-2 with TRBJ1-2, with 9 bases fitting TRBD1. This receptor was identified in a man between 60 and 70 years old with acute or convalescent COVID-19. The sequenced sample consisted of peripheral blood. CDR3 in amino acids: CASSSRTGGGYTF. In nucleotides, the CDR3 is TGTGCCAGCAGCTCCCGAACAGGGGGCGGCTACACCTTC.